This paragraph covers one TCR beta chain sequence. The method was immunoSEQ multiplex PCR; TCRdb's version includes in-frame clones alone and lacks a portion of them. The table records about 94,000 clones, under 95% of them present only once. This sample stems from a study of T cell changes during pregnancy in multiple sclerosis. CDR1 GTSNPN and CDR2 SVGIG come from the germline V gene (reference sequence). The CDR3 is made up of 13 amino acids. J lost 7 bases, V lost 4 bases, and 6 bases had no gene match. The genes are TRBV30 and TRBJ1-4, with 7 bases identical to TRBD1. This receptor was identified in a female donor with multiple sclerosis, enrolled in a pregnancy study. Sample: peripheral blood, taken after pregnancy. DNA for the CDR3: TGTGCCTGGAAGAAACAGGGGAGTGAAAAACTGTTTTTT. Translated: CAWKKQGSEKLFF.